These 32 T cell receptor beta chains came from one sample sequenced in a study of T cell repertoires in cytomegalovirus infection. A single record per CDR3 protein comes from TCRdb applying MiXCR to the reads. The profile shows about a million distinct CDR3 sequences, around 32% of them singletons. These TCRs' antigens remain unknown. The source was cultured CD8+ T cells from PBMCs, collected from culture after CMV antigen stimulation. The receptors stem from a human donor in good health (CMV status not recorded). Some clones in this sample may be carry-over from other donors' samples.

The sample holds one count of this clonotype. The V call is TRBV7-9, the J call TRBJ2-7; D could derive from TRBD1 or TRBD2 (6 bases each). The CDR3 sequence is 13 residues long. V was clipped by 5 bases and J by 5 bases, with 13 bases between them. CDR1 and CDR2 from the germline V gene are SEHNR and FQNEAQ (reference sequence). This chain's CDR3 is CASSPRGENEQYF. DNA of the CDR3: TGTGCCAGCAGCCCTAGGGGGGAAAACGAGCAGTACTTC.

The genes are TRBV7-8 and TRBJ2-7; unclear D gene. Deletions cut 6 bases from V and 2 bases from J, with 8 bases between. The CDR3 has 12 amino acids. In germline, CDR1 is SGHVS, CDR2 FQNEAQ. The CDR3 loop reads CASRAETYEQYV. The CDR3 coding sequence is TGTGCCAGCAGGGCGGAAACCTACGAGCAGTACGTC.

This clonotype was seen a handful of times. This rearrangement joins TRBV10-3 to TRBJ1-5; 7 nucleotides align to TRBD1. Germline V gene sequence: CDR1 ENHRY, CDR2 SYGVKD. The CDR3 totals 15 residues. V lost 2 bases and J lost 4; bases outside the gene matches: 5. The CDR3 here is CAISEAGTDNQPQHF. CDR3 sequence (DNA): TGTGCCATCAGTGAGGCTGGGACAGATAATCAGCCCCAGCATTTT.

A note on this clonotype: One junction end disagrees with the germline gene, perhaps due to a read error. CDR3 DNA sequence: TGTGCCAACAGCTTAAACAGGGGGCACGGCAATCAGCCCCAGCATTTT. Its translation is CANSLNRGHGNQPQHF. The genes are TRBV7-6 and TRBJ1-5, with 9 bases identical to TRBD1. The CDR3 runs to 16 residues. The V gene's germline CDR1 is SGHVS and CDR2 FNYEAQ.

As for this clonotype: One junction end disagrees with the germline gene, perhaps due to a read error. The V call is TRBV7-7, the J call TRBJ2-7; D uncertain. Germline CDR1 and CDR2: SSHAT and FNYEAQ (reference sequence). This CDR3 is 12 amino acids long. The chain's CDR3 is CASSTDGYEQYF. In nucleotides, the CDR3 is TGTGCTAGCAGCACGGACGGCTACGAGCAGTACTTC.

This clonotype came up a few times. The rearrangement links TRBV12-3 or TRBV12-4 to TRBJ1-5, with no clear D. V was trimmed by 4 bases and J by 0 bases, leaving 16 bases between them. CDR3 length equals 17 residues. The CDR3 loop reads CASSWQVSEYSNQPQHF. The DNA for the CDR3 is TGTGCCAGCAGTTGGCAGGTGTCGGAATATAGCAATCAGCCCCAGCATTTT.

The CDR3 bases are TGTGCCAGCAGCTTCGCGACAGCCCCTAGTACAGATACGCAGTATTTT. This translates into CASSFATAPSTDTQYF. The chain recombines TRBV7-6 with TRBJ2-3; perhaps TRBD1 as D (5 bases). Germline assignment: CDR1 SGHVS and CDR2 FNYEAQ. Between the trimmed V and J ends, which lost 3 bases and 3 bases, there was a span of 16 bases. CDR3 length equals 16 residues.

As regards this clonotype: A junction end diverges from the germline sequence, so it may reflect a read error. This rearrangement joins TRBV28 to TRBJ1-2; weak D call: TRBD1 (5 bases). CDR1 is MDHEN, CDR2 SYDVKM, per germline. The CDR3 sequence is 15 residues long. This CDR3 is CANSSFGAGVDGYTF. The CDR3 bases are TGTGCCAACAGTTCGTTCGGAGCGGGGGTTGATGGCTACACCTTC.

This clonotype has only a few counts. The J gene is TRBJ2-7, the V gene TRBV10-3; D is possibly TRBD1 (8 bases). Between the trimmed V and J ends, which lost 5 bases and 5 bases, there was a span of 10 bases. The CDR3 length is 12 residues. CDR1 is ENHRY, CDR2 SYGVKD, per germline. This CDR3 reads CAISTGGDEQYF. The CDR3 region has the DNA TGTGCCATCAGTACAGGGGGGGACGAGCAGTACTTC.

On this clonotype: A much larger clonotype is one base distant, so this may be a read error. The gene calls are TRBV6-2 or TRBV6-3 and TRBJ2-1, with 7 bases matching TRBD1. Germline values: CDR1 MNHEY, CDR2 SVGEGT. With 2 bases clipped from V and 0 bases from J, the junction kept 4 bases outside the gene matches. The CDR3 extends over 16 amino acids. The CDR3 here is CASSYGDRTSYNEQFF. Written as DNA, the CDR3 is TGTGCCAGCAGTTACGGGGACAGAACCTCCTACAATGAGCAGTTCTTC.

Remarks on this clonotype: A much larger clone sits a single nucleotide away, making a read error possible. This rearrangement joins TRBV4-1 to TRBJ2-1; possible D gene TRBD2, 6 bases. Germline loops: CDR1 MGHRA, CDR2 YSYEKL. The CDR3 is made up of 16 amino acids. The CDR3 DNA is TGCGACAGCAGCGTTACGATAAGGACTACCGACAATGAGCAGTTCTTC. Its translation is CDSSVTIRTTDNEQFF.

In nucleotides, the CDR3 is TGTGCCAGTAGTATAGATCTATTCGGGCGCCTCGGCACCATATATTTT. This translates into CASSIDLFGRLGTIYF. The J gene is TRBJ1-3, the V gene TRBV19; D is uncertain. The germline V gene has CDR1 LNHDA and CDR2 SQIVND (reference sequence). The CDR3 consists of 16 residues. The ends were cut back, 0 bases at V and 9 bases at J, with 18 bases in the middle.

This clonotype was seen many times. V is TRBV7-2 and J is TRBJ2-5; 10 bases are a match to TRBD2. Germline CDR1 and CDR2: SGHTA and FQGNSA. The CDR3 runs to 16 residues. The V segment lost 5 bases and the J segment 5 bases; nucleotides outside the gene matches: 11. CDR3 in amino acids: CASSLTSGTGQETQYF. The CDR3 region has the DNA TGTGCCAGCAGCCTAACTAGCGGGACGGGGCAGGAGACCCAGTACTTC. Full variable domain (missing parts from reference TRBV7-2 and TRBJ2-5): GAGVSQSPSNKVTEKGKDVELRCDPISGHTALYWYRQSLGQGLEFLIYFQGNSAPDKSGLPSDRFSAERTGGSVSTLTIQRTQQEDSAVYLCASSLTSGTGQETQYFGPGTRLLVL.

This clonotype has a handful of counts. The rearrangement joins TRBV6-5 to TRBJ2-5, with D perhaps matching TRBD1 (5 bases). This CDR3 has 16 amino acids. CDR1 is MNHEY, CDR2 SVGAGI, per germline. Trimming pared 4 bases from V and 5 bases from J, leaving 20 bases between. The DNA for the CDR3 is TGTGCCAGCAGTTTCACTCGAAGTAGCTCAGGGGAGACCCAGTACTTC. It translates to CASSFTRSSSGETQYF.

The gene calls are TRBV4-1 and TRBJ2-2; D is unresolved. The germline V gene encodes CDR1 MGHRA and CDR2 YSYEKL. Trimming cost V 1 base and J 1 base, with 10 bases left between them. This CDR3 region has 16 residues. The CDR3 coding sequence is TGCGCCAGCAGCCAAGGGTCTACAGAGAACACCGGGGAGCTGTTTTTT. Its translation: CASSQGSTENTGELFF.

This clonotype has at least ten counts. The chain joins TRBV7-6 to TRBJ2-1; 8 bases match TRBD2. Per the germline V gene, CDR1 is SGHVS and CDR2 is FNYEAQ. V trimming: 1 base; J trimming: 4 bases; junction bases outside the gene matches: 6. CDR3 length: 16 residues. CDR3 sequence (DNA): TGTGCCAGCAGCTTAGGGGGAGCGGGGGATTACAATGAGCAGTTCTTC. It is translated as CASSLGGAGDYNEQFF.

The chain combines TRBV7-9 with TRBJ2-7; TRBD1 agrees at 8 bases. V lost 11 bases to trimming and J lost 4 bases; unmatched junction nucleotides: 7. This CDR3 spans 12 amino acids. Germline V gene lookup returns CDR1 SEHNR and CDR2 FQNEAQ (reference sequence). CDR3 region: CACRQGRYEQYF. The CDR3 DNA reads TGTGCCTGTAGACAGGGGAGGTACGAGCAGTACTTC.

This clonotype was seen ten or more times. This chain links TRBV7-6 with TRBJ1-5; a weak D match, TRBD1 (5 bases). The germline gives CDR1 SGHVS, CDR2 FNYEAQ. The CDR3 extends over 14 amino acids. V was clipped by 0 bases and J by 6 bases, with 9 bases between them. As DNA, the CDR3 is TGTGCCAGCAGCTTAGCAGGGGAGGCTCAGCCCCAGCATTTT. Amino acids: CASSLAGEAQPQHF. The full variable domain, completed using reference TRBV7-6 and TRBJ1-5, is GAGVSQSPRYKVTKRGQDVALRCDPISGHVSLYWYRQALGQGPEFLTYFNYEAQQDKSGLPNDRFSAERPEGSISTLTIQRTEQRDSAMYRCASSLAGEAQPQHFGDGTRLSIL.

The chain's CDR3 is CSVKEGRVRGYTF. CDR3 bases: TGCAGCGTCAAGGAAGGGAGAGTAAGGGGCTACACCTTC. The chain joins TRBV29-1 to TRBJ1-2; D is ambiguous. Germline CDR1 and CDR2: SQVTM and ANQGSEA. The CDR3 contains 13 residues. V gave up 6 bases and J gave up 8 bases, with 19 bases separating them.

The chain couples TRBV2 to TRBJ1-2; D gene unclear. The germline CDR1 and CDR2 sequences are SNHLY and FYNNEI. The CDR3 has 15 residues. Trimming pared 8 bases from V and 0 bases from J, leaving 16 bases between. The CDR3 DNA reads TGTGCCAGCTTAACGGCCGGCCGAGCTAACTATGGCTACACCTTC. Its protein is CASLTAGRANYGYTF.

Comment on this clonotype: With a much larger clone just one base away, this may be a read error. The chain uses TRBV7-8 and TRBJ1-1; no firm D call. Germline V lookup: CDR1 SGHVS, CDR2 FQNEAQ. The CDR3 spans 15 residues. CDR3 in amino acids: CAGSLDRALNTEAFF. In DNA, the CDR3 is TGTGCCGGCAGCTTAGACCGGGCGTTAAACACTGAAGCTTTCTTT.

This clonotype has just a few counts. The J gene is TRBJ2-1, the V gene TRBV6-8; D is uncertain. V gave up 0 bases and J gave up 6 bases, with 9 bases separating them. This CDR3 has 14 residues. Germline V CDR1 and CDR2: MNHGY, SAAAGT. The DNA of the CDR3 is TGTGCCAGCAGTTACTCAGGGCCTAGCAATGAGCAGTTCTTC. Translation: CASSYSGPSNEQFF.

The chain is built from TRBV6-5 and TRBJ2-1; D unresolved. The ends were cut back, 6 bases at V and 3 bases at J, with 9 bases in the middle. This CDR3 has 13 residues. Germline-derived CDR1 and CDR2 are MNHEY and SVGAGI. Here the CDR3 reads CASRATNYNEQFF. CDR3 bases: TGTGCCAGCAGGGCAACAAACTACAATGAGCAGTTCTTC.

The chain employs TRBV6-6 and TRBJ2-6, with D maybe TRBD1 (6 bases). This CDR3 contains 15 residues. V was cut by 7 bases and J by 4 bases, with 14 bases left in between. Germline V gives CDR1 MNHNY, CDR2 SVGAGI (reference sequence). CDR3 protein: CASIEGGEGANVLTF. The DNA of the CDR3 is TGTGCCAGCATCGAAGGGGGAGAGGGGGCCAACGTCCTGACTTTC.

The chain combines TRBV13 with TRBJ2-7; D may be TRBD1 (5 bases). V lost 5 bases to trimming and J lost 0 bases, with 11 bases between them. Germline CDR1 and CDR2: PRHDT and FYEKMQ (reference sequence). The CDR3 covers 14 residues. This CDR3 reads CASSPRQSSYEQYF. CDR3 DNA: TGTGCCAGCAGCCCTCGACAGAGCTCCTACGAGCAGTACTTC.

CDR3 residues: CASSFGTGYTGELFF. The CDR3 nucleotides read TGTGCCAGCAGCTTCGGGACAGGGTATACCGGGGAGCTGTTTTTT. This sequence joins TRBV7-6 and TRBJ2-2, with TRBD1 matching 9 bases. The CDR3 consists of 15 residues. The germline CDR1 and CDR2 sequences are SGHVS and FNYEAQ. Trimming removed 3 bases from V and 5 bases from J; junction bases left unmatched: 4.

This clonotype was seen a handful of times. The chain uses TRBV5-1 and TRBJ1-5, with 9 bases lining up with TRBD1. Trimming took 4 bases from V and 5 from J; bases not matched to a gene: 7. Germline V lookup: CDR1 SGHRS, CDR2 YFSETQ. CDR3 length: 15 amino acids. CDR3 amino acids: CASSAGTGRDQPQHF. The DNA for the CDR3 is TGCGCCAGCAGCGCGGGGACAGGGAGGGATCAGCCCCAGCATTTT.

The CDR3 bases are TGTGCCAGCAGCCACCTACAGGGGGTGGTCACTGAAGCTTTCTTT. Encoded protein: CASSHLQGVVTEAFF. The rearrangement uses TRBV7-9 and TRBJ1-1; 8 nucleotides match TRBD1. Germline V gene data show CDR1 as SEHNR and CDR2 as FQNEAQ (reference sequence). The CDR3 spans 15 residues. The junction had 9 bases not matched to a gene; V was cut back by 5 bases and J by 4 bases.

This clonotype was detected only a few times. J is TRBJ1-1 and V is TRBV2; D not certain. CDR3 length: 14 amino acids. Per the germline V gene, CDR1 is SNHLY and CDR2 is FYNNEI. V lost 3 bases to trimming and J lost 4 bases, with 12 bases between them. CDR3 DNA sequence: TGTGCCAGCAGTGAGAGAAGGCGCGGCACTGAAGCTTTCTTT. Its protein product is CASSERRRGTEAFF.

This chain connects TRBV7-9 to TRBJ1-2; 9 bases match TRBD1. From germline, CDR1 is SEHNR and CDR2 FQNEAQ (reference sequence). V lost 5 bases and J lost 3; bases outside the gene matches: 4. The CDR3 contains 14 residues. In nucleotides, the CDR3 is TGTGCCAGCAGCACAAGGACAGGGGACTATGGCTACACCTTC. This encodes CASSTRTGDYGYTF.

CDR3 DNA: TGTGCCAGCAGCTTAGATCATGGCTACGAGCAGTACTTC. Translating gives CASSLDHGYEQYF. The rearrangement links TRBV11-2 to TRBJ2-7; the D is unclear. Germline values: CDR1 SGHAT, CDR2 FQNNGV. V dropped 0 bases and J dropped 3 bases, with 6 bases sitting between them. There are 13 residues in the CDR3.

This clonotype was picked up a small number of times. This rearrangement joins TRBV10-1 to TRBJ1-2; D is perhaps TRBD1 (5 bases). V was clipped by 0 bases and J by 4 bases, with 6 bases between them. CDR1 WNHNN and CDR2 SYGVQD come from the germline V gene (reference sequence). The length of the CDR3 is 13 residues. The CDR3 here is CASSESGPYGYTF. The CDR3 coding sequence is TGCGCCAGCAGTGAGTCGGGACCCTATGGCTACACCTTC.